This TCR beta chain emerged from a study of blood T cell repertoires in COVID-19. Whole-study context: Acute-phase and convalescent COVID-19 samples originated in the United States, Italy and Spain.

As handled by the study authors: The authors estimated nucleated cell counts from reference gene primer amplification. TCRdb's copy holds only in-frame clones and misses some; the assay was immunoSEQ multiplex PCR. V, J and clone size are taken as reported in that table, and D and trimming were inferred from the DNA itself. The data hold 73,000 or so clones, with 80% to 85% observed a single time. Sequencing used peripheral blood. This receptor was identified in an older woman with acute or convalescent COVID-19.

CDR3 protein: CASSPGDRESYEQYF. CDR3 coding DNA: TGCGCCAGCAGTCCGGGGGACAGGGAGTCCTACGAGCAGTACTTC. V usage is TRBV5-1 and J usage is TRBJ2-7; 9 bases align to TRBD1. The CDR3 loop spans 15 amino acids. Germline CDR1 is SGHRS and CDR2 is YFSETQ. With V trimmed by 5 bases and J by 1 base, 7 bases remained unmatched.